The 19 T cell receptor beta chains listed next were all sequenced from one sample in a study of regulatory T cells in long-lasting Graves disease (dated by TCRdb to about 2021). Library preparation employed multiplex PCR. Sequencing was performed on an Illumina HiSeq 4000. iRepertoire HTBI primers and Arm-PCR amplification of CDR3 regions were used to construct TCR beta libraries. Using fastp at Q25 and MiXCR, TCRdb reprocessed the public reads and kept productive beta chains. Every entry covers one CDR3 protein and lists the most common genes and DNA from its rows. The sample table holds approximately 400,000 distinct CDR3 sequences, of which roughly a sixth were seen once. About 20% of the sample is in the top ten clones. Taken with the paper, the label for time point translates to: newly diagnosed GD, antithyroid drugs for less than 3 months. RNA was extracted from PBMCs in TRIzol for both TCR sequencing and RNA sequencing.

Sequences were derived from peripheral blood mononuclear cells (PBMCs), sampled at new diagnosis, from a patient treated with antithyroid drugs. The receptor source for this set is a female donor with Graves disease.

This clonotype has more than one count but fewer than ten. Mismatch with germline at one junction end may stem from a read error. The rearrangement links TRBV7-2 to TRBJ1-4, with a tentative D call TRBD1 (6 bases). From germline, CDR1 is SGHTA and CDR2 FQGNSA. The CDR3 runs 16 residues. The CDR3, as DNA: TGTGCCAGCAGTGGAGGGGGGGGGGCCCAAGGCGAAAAACTGTCTTTT. Translating it yields CASSGGGGAQGEKLSF.

This clonotype occurred a few times. The chain employs TRBV28 and TRBJ1-1; no clear D gene. Germline CDR1 is MDHEN and CDR2 is SYDVKM. Trimming removed 8 bases from V and 6 bases from J, with 16 bases in between. CDR3 length: 13 amino acids. The DNA of the CDR3 is TGTGCCAGCTTTGAAGACGATTATTCTGAAGCTTTCTTT. Its protein product is CASFEDDYSEAFF. Full variable domain (missing parts from reference TRBV28 and TRBJ1-1): DVKVTQSSRYLVKRTGEKVFLECVQDMDHENMFWYRQDPGLGLRLIYFSYDVKMKEKGDIPEGYSVSREKKERFSLILESASTNQTSMYLCASFEDDYSEAFFGQGTRLTVV.

In this sample, this clonotype turned up many times. The rearrangement uses TRBV27 and TRBJ1-4, with D possibly being TRBD1 (6 bases). V was trimmed by 7 bases and J by 15 bases, leaving 15 bases between them. The germline CDR1 and CDR2 sequences are MNHEY and SMNVEV (reference sequence). The CDR3 runs 11 residues. The CDR3 loop reads CASKSQGNMFF. Written as DNA, the CDR3 is TGTGCCAGCAAGTCACAGGGAAATATGTTTTTT.

This clonotype was counted at least ten times. This rearrangement joins TRBV30 to TRBJ2-1, with D perhaps TRBD1 or TRBD2 (6 bases each). CDR3 length: 14 residues. The germline V and J ends were trimmed by 4 bases and 5 bases, with 15 bases remaining between them. Germline loops: CDR1 GTSNPN, CDR2 SVGIG (reference sequence). The CDR3 DNA reads TGTGCCTGGAACCACAGGAGGGGGGACAATGAGCAGTTCTTC. It encodes CAWNHRRGDNEQFF. Supplemented by reference TRBV30 and TRBJ2-1, the full variable domain reads SQTIHQWPATLVQPVGSPLSLECTVEGTSNPNLYWYRQAAGRGLQLLFYSVGIGQISSEVPQNLSASRPQDRQFILSSKKLLLSDSGFYLCAWNHRRGDNEQFFGPGTRLTVL.

This clonotype was counted at least ten times. The chain has TRBV20-1 and TRBJ2-3; D remains ambiguous. The germline V gene has CDR1 DFQATT and CDR2 SNEGSKA (reference sequence). The CDR3 is 13 residues long. The V and J ends lost 3 bases and 2 bases respectively, with 9 bases between them. The CDR3 DNA sequence: TGCAGTGCTAGCGGGCCTCCCACAGATACGCAGTATTTT. It translates to CSASGPPTDTQYF.

This clonotype was seen many times. The V call is TRBV30, the J call TRBJ1-1; 7 nucleotides match TRBD1. Germline CDR1 GTSNPN, CDR2 SVGIG (reference sequence). With V trimmed by 5 bases and J by 6 bases, 6 bases remained unmatched. This CDR3 is built from 12 residues. The CDR3 nucleotides are TGTGCCTGGGAGACAGGGTACGCTGAAGCTTTCTTT. Translated, it gives CAWETGYAEAFF.

This clonotype was counted ten times or more. This chain uses TRBV7-2 with TRBJ1-1; D is uncertain. Trimming took 5 bases from V and 3 from J, leaving 10 bases between them. This CDR3 region has 13 residues. CDR1 and CDR2 from the germline V gene are SGHTA and FQGNSA. The CDR3 DNA follows: TGTGCCAGCAGCACAAACACAGACACTGAAGCTTTCTTT. It encodes CASSTNTDTEAFF.

The table lists this clonotype with many counts. It is unclear where the CDR3 begins or ends on the DNA, so no DNA is shown, and the CDR3 is as TCRdb lists it. The CDR3 loop reads CASTFGSRPPETQYF. The J gene is TRBJ2-5, the V gene TRBV11-1. The CDR3 extends over 15 residues, inclusive of both ends. Germline lookup yields CDR1 SGHAT and CDR2 FQDESV (reference sequence).

The genes are TRBV11-1 and TRBJ1-2; D is unresolved. Trimming cost V 5 bases and J 6 bases, with 13 bases left between them. CDR1 and CDR2 (germline): SGHAT, FQDESV (reference sequence). The CDR3 is made up of 13 amino acids. In DNA, the CDR3 is TGTGCCAGCAGCCCCGTCCAGACGAATGGCTACACCTTC. Translated: CASSPVQTNGYTF.

This clonotype was seen at least ten times. This rearrangement joins TRBV28 to TRBJ2-1; no firm D call. Trimming shortened V by 8 bases and J by 5 bases, and 16 bases separated the two germline ends. The CDR3 covers 14 residues. The germline gives CDR1 MDHEN, CDR2 SYDVKM. The CDR3 DNA sequence: TGTGCCAGCCGAGATATGTACAGAAACAATGAGCAGTTCTTC. Its translation: CASRDMYRNNEQFF.

Ten or more counts support this clonotype. This chain joins TRBV20-1 and TRBJ1-6; 9 bases map to TRBD1. This CDR3 contains 16 residues. Losses at the gene ends were 3 bases for V and 7 bases for J; bases not matched to a gene: 10. CDR1 and CDR2 (germline): DFQATT, SNEGSKA (reference sequence). CDR3 bases: TGCAGTGCTAGTACCGGGACAGGGCAATGGAATTCACCCCTCCACTTT. This codes for CSASTGTGQWNSPLHF.

This clonotype was recorded only once. A read error likely explains this, since a far larger clone differs by one base. The CDR3 here is CASSPRTDEKFF. In DNA form, the CDR3 reads TGTGCCAGCAGCCCGCGTACAGATGAGAAGTTCTTC. The V gene is TRBV11-2, the J gene TRBJ2-1; D is ambiguous. This CDR3 has 12 amino acids. The germline V gene has CDR1 SGHAT and CDR2 FQNNGV.

This clonotype was seen at least ten times. Compared with germline, one end of the junction differs, possibly owing to a read error. V usage is TRBV5-8 and J usage is TRBJ1-1, with unresolved D. The CDR3 consists of 15 residues. Germline V lookup: CDR1 SGHTS, CDR2 YDEGEE. CDR3 residues: CASSFGLPFNTETFF. CDR3 coding DNA: TGTGCCAGCAGCTTCGGGCTACCATTTAACACTGAAACTTTCTTT.

This clonotype was found many times. The chain is built from TRBV5-1 and TRBJ2-7; the D gene is possibly TRBD2 (5 bases). The CDR3 spans 18 residues. The V end lost 1 base, the J end lost 0 bases, and 20 bases lay between the germline ends. Germline CDR1 and CDR2: SGHRS and YFSETQ. The CDR3 nucleotides are TGCGCCAGCAGCTTGCCCAGAATCAGGACTCCCCACTCCTACGAGCAGTACTTC. It is translated as CASSLPRIRTPHSYEQYF.

This clonotype was counted a few times. At one boundary the junction diverges from the germline segment, which might be a read error. CDR3 amino acids: CASSYSRGESQPQHF. The CDR3 DNA is TGTGCCAGCAGTTACTCGCGGGGTGAGAGTCAGCCCCAGCATTTT. The J gene is TRBJ1-5, the V gene TRBV6-4, with D unresolved. The CDR3 is 15 amino acids. CDR1 and CDR2 from the germline V gene are MRHNA and SNTAGT.

This clonotype was recorded many times. The gene calls are TRBV2 and TRBJ1-5, with D tentatively TRBD1 (5 bases). The CDR3 runs 15 residues. The V and J ends lost 6 bases and 2 bases respectively, with 14 bases between them. Germline V gives CDR1 SNHLY, CDR2 FYNNEI. The CDR3 bases are TGTGCCAGCAGGCTCAGGGAGGAGGGCAATCAGCCCCAGCATTTT. Translating gives CASRLREEGNQPQHF.

This clonotype was counted at least ten times. V gene TRBV11-2 combines with J gene TRBJ2-1; weak D call: TRBD1 (5 bases). Germline V lookup: CDR1 SGHAT, CDR2 FQNNGV. The V gene lost 5 bases and the J gene lost 9 bases, with 14 bases spanning the gap. This CDR3 is 13 amino acids long. The CDR3 region has the DNA TGTGCCAGCAGCGACAGAGCTCTCGGTGAGCAGTTCTTC. Its translation is CASSDRALGEQFF. The complete variable domain, with remaining parts taken from reference TRBV11-2 and TRBJ2-1, reads EAGVAQSPRYKIIEKRQSVAFWCNPISGHATLYWYQQILGQGPKLLIQFQNNGVVDDSQLPKDRFSAERLKGVDSTLKIQPAKLEDSAVYLCASSDRALGEQFFGPGTRLTVL.

This clonotype was detected many times. The chain recombines TRBV12-5 with TRBJ2-5; D is unresolved. CDR3 length equals 13 residues. V lost 7 bases and J 5 bases, leaving 14 bases between the germline ends. Germline V lookup: CDR1 LGHNT, CDR2 FRNRAP. CDR3 loop: CASATYVGETQYF. CDR3 sequence (DNA): TGTGCTAGTGCTACATATGTCGGGGAGACCCAGTACTTC.

This clonotype was detected ten times or more. V gene TRBV3-1 combines with J gene TRBJ2-1; the D is unclear. V was pared by 0 bases and J by 10 bases, with 10 bases between. There are 13 residues in the CDR3. The V gene's germline CDR1 is LGHDT and CDR2 YNNKEL (reference sequence). The CDR3 loop reads CASSQDYPVEQFF. In DNA form, the CDR3 reads TGTGCCAGCAGCCAAGATTATCCGGTGGAGCAGTTCTTC.